These 29 T cell receptor beta chains came from one sample sequenced in a study of blood T cell repertoires in COVID-19. Measured with immunoSEQ multiplex PCR; TCRdb has only the in-frame clones, and not every one. In the table there are over 70,000 clones, roughly four fifths of which are singletons. The sequenced sample was peripheral blood. These TCRs come from a man aged 55 to 70 with acute or convalescent COVID-19.

The J gene is TRBJ2-7, the V gene TRBV11-2; tentative D call: TRBD1 (5 bases). This CDR3 region has 14 residues. The V gene's germline CDR1 is SGHAT and CDR2 FQNNGV. Trimming shortened V by 2 bases and J by 4 bases, and 12 bases separated the two germline ends. Here the CDR3 DNA reads TGTGCCAGCAGCTTACAGGGCCCTTTTTACGAGCAGTACTTC. Its translation: CASSLQGPFYEQYF. Drawing the rest from reference TRBV11-2 and TRBJ2-7, the complete variable domain is EAGVAQSPRYKIIEKRQSVAFWCNPISGHATLYWYQQILGQGPKLLIQFQNNGVVDDSQLPKDRFSAERLKGVDSTLKIQPAKLEDSAVYLCASSLQGPFYEQYFGPGTRLTVT.

This clone was observed a handful of times. This chain joins TRBV5-1 and TRBJ1-5; D not certain. CDR3 length: 16 residues. V was cut by 0 bases and J by 0 bases, with 10 bases left in between. The germline V gene has CDR1 SGHRS and CDR2 YFSETQ. The CDR3 region is CASSLGSPTSNQPQHF. The DNA of the CDR3 is TGCGCCAGCAGCTTGGGGTCACCTACTAGCAATCAGCCCCAGCATTTT.

This chain links TRBV5-8 with TRBJ1-1; no reliable D call. Germline lookup yields CDR1 SGHTS and CDR2 YDEGEE. Trimming shortened V by 1 base and J by 2 bases, and 6 bases separated the two germline ends. CDR3 size: 13 residues. As DNA, the CDR3 is TGTGCCAGCAGCTTGAGCCAAAACACTGAAGCTTTCTTT. The encoded protein is CASSLSQNTEAFF.

This clone turned up a few times. The chain employs TRBV3-1 (or the pseudogene TRBV3-2) and TRBJ2-3; 9 positions match TRBD1. V shed 9 bases and J 6 bases; nucleotides not matched to a gene: 7. This CDR3 is 13 amino acids long. Germline V gene sequence: CDR1 LGHDT, CDR2 YNNKEL (reference sequence). The CDR3 DNA reads as TGTGCCAGTACCGGGACAGGGATGGATACGCAGTATTTT. It yields the protein CASTGTGMDTQYF.

V gene TRBV7-2 combines with J gene TRBJ2-2; D is perhaps TRBD2 (6 bases). Between the trimmed V and J ends, which lost 6 bases and 5 bases, there was a span of 13 bases. Looked up from germline, CDR1 is SGHTA and CDR2 is FQGNSA. CDR3 length: 14 residues. CDR3 bases: TGTGCCAGCAGTTCATTCGGGGGAACCGGGGAGCTGTTTTTT. Its protein is CASSSFGGTGELFF.

This chain joins TRBV6-6 and TRBJ2-7; a weak D match, TRBD2 (7 bases). The V gene's germline CDR1 is MNHNY and CDR2 SVGAGI (reference sequence). V lost 6 bases, J lost 4 bases, and 16 bases lay in between. The CDR3 spans 14 residues. Here the CDR3 DNA reads TGTGCCAGCAGGGTCGAGGGGGGGGCATACGAGCAGTACTTC. This translates into CASRVEGGAYEQYF.

The V gene is TRBV6-5, the J gene TRBJ1-4; 10 nucleotides match TRBD1. The CDR3 is made up of 15 amino acids. Trimming removed 2 bases from V and 9 bases from J; junction bases left unmatched: 6. Germline-derived CDR1 and CDR2 are MNHEY and SVGAGI. In nucleotides, the CDR3 is TGTGCCAGCAGTTACGCCGGGACAGGGGAGAAAAAACTGTTTTTT. Protein: CASSYAGTGEKKLFF.

This chain links TRBV15 with TRBJ2-3, with 15 bases aligning to TRBD2. The CDR3 loop spans 14 amino acids. CDR1 LNHNV and CDR2 YYDKDF come from the germline V gene (reference sequence). V was clipped by 5 bases and J by 6 bases; unmatched bases: 0. CDR3 amino acids: CATSGTSGGDTQYF. The CDR3, as DNA: TGTGCCACCAGCGGGACTAGCGGGGGGGATACGCAGTATTTT.

This chain links TRBV7-9 with TRBJ1-2, with D possibly being TRBD1 (5 bases). Per the germline V gene, CDR1 is SEHNR and CDR2 is FQNEAQ (reference sequence). The CDR3 consists of 13 residues. The V end lost 1 base, the J end lost 4 bases, and 7 bases lay between the germline ends. The CDR3 DNA follows: TGTGCCAGCAGCTTAGGGGGCGTCTATGGCTACACCTTC. It encodes CASSLGGVYGYTF.

As for this clone: The same CDR3 arises from other DNA sequences in this sample as well. The chain links TRBV15 to TRBJ2-7; D is perhaps TRBD1 (5 bases). The germline V gene encodes CDR1 LNHNV and CDR2 YYDKDF (reference sequence). V lost 0 bases, J lost 9 bases, and 9 bases lay in between. The CDR3 runs to 12 residues. The DNA for the CDR3 is TGTGCCACCAGCAGAGAAGGTACAGGGCAGTACTTC. It codes for CATSREGTGQYF.

The chain joins TRBV10-1 to TRBJ2-7; 7 nucleotides match TRBD2. The CDR3 contains 12 residues. Losses at the gene ends were 4 bases for V and 6 bases for J; bases not matched to a gene: 3. Germline loops: CDR1 WNHNN, CDR2 SYGVQD (reference sequence). CDR3 amino acids: CASSVPGGEQYF. The CDR3 DNA reads TGCGCCAGCAGTGTACCGGGGGGCGAGCAGTACTTC.

The V call is TRBV18, the J call TRBJ2-7, with D possibly being TRBD2 (6 bases). Germline V gene sequence: CDR1 KGHSH, CDR2 LQKENI. The CDR3 totals 14 residues. Trimming removed 0 bases from V and 5 bases from J, with 11 bases in between. CDR3 sequence: CASSPPEGINEQYF. The CDR3 coding sequence is TGTGCCAGCTCACCACCGGAGGGGATAAACGAGCAGTACTTC.

The genes are TRBV5-4 and TRBJ1-1; the D is unclear. V lost 2 bases to trimming and J lost 2 bases, with 19 bases between them. Germline CDR1 SGHNT, CDR2 YYREEE (reference sequence). The CDR3 loop spans 17 amino acids. The CDR3 here is CASSLPGSTVANTEAFF. In nucleotides, the CDR3 is TGTGCCAGCAGCTTACCGGGGTCTACCGTAGCTAACACTGAAGCTTTCTTT.

The genes are TRBV7-2 and TRBJ1-2; D perhaps matches TRBD1 (6 bases). The CDR3 sequence is 15 residues long. V lost 3 bases and J 3 bases, leaving 14 bases between the germline ends. The germline CDR1 and CDR2 sequences are SGHTA and FQGNSA. Here the CDR3 reads CASSFGSGGDYGYTF. CDR3 sequence (DNA): TGTGCCAGCAGCTTTGGATCGGGGGGCGACTATGGCTACACCTTC.

The chain employs TRBV28 and TRBJ2-3, with a possible D match to TRBD2 (6 bases). Trimming pared 3 bases from V and 7 bases from J, leaving 14 bases between. Germline assignment: CDR1 MDHEN and CDR2 SYDVKM. The CDR3 contains 14 residues. The CDR3 DNA reads as TGTGCCAGCAGTTTCCCCTCGGGACTTTATACGCAGTATTTT. Encoded protein: CASSFPSGLYTQYF.

The rearrangement links TRBV24-1 to TRBJ2-3, with 14 bases fitting TRBD2. Germline assignment: CDR1 KGHDR and CDR2 SFDVKD. V dropped 5 bases and J dropped 4; count of bases not matched to a gene: 7. The CDR3 has 17 residues. The CDR3 loop is CATSGKTSGRASDTQYF. In DNA form, the CDR3 reads TGTGCCACCAGTGGCAAGACTAGCGGGAGGGCGTCAGATACGCAGTATTTT.

As regards this clone: Other nucleotide sequences from this sample produce the same CDR3. This chain connects TRBV3-1 (or the pseudogene TRBV3-2) to TRBJ2-7, with 7 bases identical to TRBD1. Germline assignment: CDR1 LGHDT and CDR2 YNNKEL (reference sequence). The V and J ends lost 4 bases and 2 bases, in that order; junction bases with no gene match: 5. The CDR3 length is 14 residues. The CDR3, as DNA: TGTGCCAGCAGCCCTACAGGGGCGACCTACGAGCAGTACTTC. Its translation is CASSPTGATYEQYF.

This sequence joins TRBV5-8 and TRBJ1-4; the match to TRBD1 covers 8 bases. Germline loops: CDR1 SGHTS, CDR2 YDEGEE. The junction had 6 bases not matched to a gene; V was cut back by 2 bases and J by 6 bases. The CDR3 runs to 15 residues. CDR3 region: CASSFQGASYEKLFF. The DNA for the CDR3 is TGTGCCAGCAGCTTCCAGGGGGCGTCTTATGAAAAACTGTTTTTT. The full variable domain, its missing parts supplied by reference TRBV5-8 and TRBJ1-4, is EAGVTQSPTHLIKTRGQQATLRCSPISGHTSVYWYQQALGLGLQFLLWYDEGEERNRGNFPPRFSGRQFPNYSSELNVNALELEDSALYLCASSFQGASYEKLFFGSGTQLSVL.

The V call is TRBV6-5, the J call TRBJ2-2; TRBD2 matches at 10 bases. This CDR3 has 15 residues. The germline CDR1 and CDR2 sequences are MNHEY and SVGAGI. The trim removed 11 bases at V and 1 base at J, leaving 7 bases unmatched. CDR3 in amino acids: CAGLAGEMNTGELFF. In DNA form, the CDR3 reads TGTGCCGGGCTAGCGGGGGAAATGAACACCGGGGAGCTGTTTTTT.

A note on this clone: The same CDR3 can be traced to other DNA sequences in this sample. The chain has TRBV6-1 and TRBJ1-1; a possible D gene is TRBD1 (5 bases). V lost 1 base and J 8 bases, leaving 11 bases between the germline ends. The CDR3 is 13 amino acids. Germline values: CDR1 MNHNS, CDR2 SASEGT. CDR3 nucleotide sequence: TGTGCCAGCAGTGAAGGGGGGGGAACGGAAGCTTTCTTT. This encodes CASSEGGGTEAFF.

The rearrangement links TRBV20-1 to TRBJ2-1; unclear D gene. The V end lost 3 bases, the J end lost 1 base, and 7 bases lay between the germline ends. Germline V gives CDR1 DFQATT, CDR2 SNEGSKA (reference sequence). The CDR3 has 13 residues. In DNA form, the CDR3 reads TGCAGTGCTAGTAGACTTTCCTACAATGAGCAGTTCTTC. It encodes CSASRLSYNEQFF.

The CDR3 is CAWSQDRGIYEQYF. CDR3 DNA sequence: TGTGCCTGGAGTCAGGACAGGGGGATCTACGAGCAGTACTTC. The gene calls are TRBV30 and TRBJ2-7, with TRBD1 identical over 10 bases. This CDR3 spans 14 amino acids. The J segment lost 3 bases and the V segment lost 2 bases, leaving 4 bases of the junction unmatched. Germline CDR1 GTSNPN, CDR2 SVGIG (reference sequence).

V and J are TRBV3-1 (or the pseudogene TRBV3-2) and TRBJ2-7; 7 nucleotides agree with TRBD2. With V trimmed by 1 base and J by 3 bases, 9 bases remained unmatched. The CDR3 spans 16 residues. Germline V lookup: CDR1 LGHDT, CDR2 YNNKEL (reference sequence). CDR3 in amino acids: CASSQVPRGGSYEQYF. For the CDR3, the DNA is TGTGCCAGCAGCCAAGTCCCGCGGGGCGGGAGCTACGAGCAGTACTTC.

J is TRBJ1-2 and V is TRBV10-3, with D unclear. Germline V gives CDR1 ENHRY, CDR2 SYGVKD. V was cut by 0 bases and J by 7 bases, with 15 bases left in between. This CDR3 contains 15 residues. CDR3: CAISESDDKIPGYTF. CDR3 nucleotide sequence: TGTGCCATCAGTGAGTCCGATGACAAGATTCCTGGCTACACCTTC.

The chain carries TRBV19 and TRBJ1-3; no definite D call. The V end lost 4 bases, the J end lost 0 bases, and 4 bases lay between the germline ends. This CDR3 spans 13 amino acids. CDR1 LNHDA and CDR2 SQIVND come from the germline V gene (reference sequence). The CDR3 sequence is CASSTGSGNTIYF. The CDR3 bases are TGTGCCAGTAGTACAGGCTCTGGAAACACCATATATTTT.

The CDR3 reads CAWSEEGQPQHF. CDR3 DNA sequence: TGTGCCTGGAGTGAGGAGGGTCAGCCCCAGCATTTT. The V and J genes are TRBV30 and TRBJ1-5; the D is unclear. Germline lookup yields CDR1 GTSNPN and CDR2 SVGIG (reference sequence). The CDR3 has 12 residues. Trimming removed 1 base from V and 6 bases from J, with 7 bases in between.

The chain has TRBV6-1 and TRBJ2-7; 9 bases map to TRBD2. Per the germline V gene, CDR1 is MNHNS and CDR2 is SASEGT. V shed 0 bases and J 5 bases; nucleotides not matched to a gene: 8. CDR3 length: 16 residues. The CDR3 sequence: CASSEALWTSDNEQYF. DNA of the CDR3: TGTGCCAGCAGTGAAGCGCTTTGGACTAGCGACAACGAGCAGTACTTC.

This chain uses TRBV12-3 or TRBV12-4 with TRBJ1-5; TRBD1 might be the D (5 bases). This CDR3 contains 13 residues. The germline V and J ends were trimmed by 2 bases and 4 bases, with 6 bases remaining between them. CDR3 sequence: CASSLKGNQPQHF. The CDR3 DNA reads TGTGCCAGCAGTTTAAAGGGGAATCAGCCCCAGCATTTT.

This clone was picked up one time. The chain carries TRBV28 and TRBJ2-1; 7 bases agree with TRBD2. Germline CDR1 and CDR2: MDHEN and SYDVKM. The CDR3 is 13 residues long. In nucleotides, the CDR3 is TGTACATCGGGGGAGGGCCGGTGGGATGAGCAGTTCTTC. Amino acid sequence: CTSGEGRWDEQFF. The variable domain in full, with the rest retrieved from reference TRBV28 and TRBJ2-1, is DVKVTQSSRYLVKRTGEKVFLECVQDMDHENMFWYRQDPGLGLRLIYFSYDVKMKEKGDIPEGYSVSREKKERFSLILESASTNQTSMYLCTSGEGRWDEQFFGPGTRLTVL.